This T cell receptor beta chain was sequenced in a study of T-cell reconstitution after alpha-beta-depleted transplantation in children. Unique molecular identifiers were incorporated when the TCRbeta library was constructed. One entry per CDR3 protein results from TCRdb running MiXCR on the PCR reads. This sample has 75,000 to 90,000 distinct CDR3 sequences; around an eighth occur once, and the top ten carry 25% to 30%. Study findings and constraints: Surviving recipient T cells and intrathymic progenitors accounted for some patients' high TCRbeta diversity at day 60. Expanded graft clones, several hundred of them, were reportedly the source of alpha-beta T cells about two months after transplant. The authors attributed T-cell counts and diversity one year after transplant mostly to newly produced T cells.

Concerning this clonotype: The antigen is unknown.

The J segment lost 0 bases and the V segment lost 6 bases, leaving 3 bases of the junction unmatched. Per the germline V gene, CDR1 is SGDLS and CDR2 is YYNGEE. CDR3 length: 14 residues. This specimen consisted of PBMCs, mostly from graft donor cells, obtained 180 days after TCRalphabeta/CD19-depleted stem cell transplant. The sequence was obtained from a male patient aged 2-15 years who had a stem cell transplant for acute lymphoblastic leukemia, so the T cells may come from the graft donor. This chain joins TRBV9 and TRBJ2-5; 9 nucleotides match TRBD2. DNA for the CDR3: TGTGCCAGCACTATAGCGGGGGACCAAGAGACCCAGTACTTC. This translates into CASTIAGDQETQYF. Complete variable domain (other parts from reference TRBV9 and TRBJ2-5): DSGVTQTPKHLITATGQRVTLRCSPRSGDLSVYWYQQSLDQGLQFLIQYYNGEERAKGNILERFSAQQFPDLHSELNLSSLELGDSALYFCASTIAGDQETQYFGPGTRLLVL.